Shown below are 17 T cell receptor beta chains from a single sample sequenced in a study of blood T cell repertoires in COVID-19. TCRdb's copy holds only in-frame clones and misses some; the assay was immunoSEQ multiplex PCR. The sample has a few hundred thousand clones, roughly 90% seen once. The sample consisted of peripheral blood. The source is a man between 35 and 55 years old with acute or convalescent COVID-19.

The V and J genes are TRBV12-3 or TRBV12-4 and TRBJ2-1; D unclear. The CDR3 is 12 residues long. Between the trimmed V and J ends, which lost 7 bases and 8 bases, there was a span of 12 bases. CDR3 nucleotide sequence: TGTGCCAGCAACCCTGGTTTAGATGAGCAGTTCTTC. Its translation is CASNPGLDEQFF.

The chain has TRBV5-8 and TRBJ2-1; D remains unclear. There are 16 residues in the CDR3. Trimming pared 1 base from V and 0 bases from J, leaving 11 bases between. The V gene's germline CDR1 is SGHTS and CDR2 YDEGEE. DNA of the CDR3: TGTGCCAGCAGCTTGCGACAAACACGCTCCTACAATGAGCAGTTCTTC. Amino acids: CASSLRQTRSYNEQFF.

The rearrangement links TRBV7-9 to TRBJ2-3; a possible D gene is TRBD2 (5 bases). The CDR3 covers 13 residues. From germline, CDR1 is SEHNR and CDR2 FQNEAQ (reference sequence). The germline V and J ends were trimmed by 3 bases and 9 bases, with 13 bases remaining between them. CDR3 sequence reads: CASSLLAGDTQYF. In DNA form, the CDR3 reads TGTGCCAGCAGCTTGTTGGCGGGTGACACGCAGTATTTT.

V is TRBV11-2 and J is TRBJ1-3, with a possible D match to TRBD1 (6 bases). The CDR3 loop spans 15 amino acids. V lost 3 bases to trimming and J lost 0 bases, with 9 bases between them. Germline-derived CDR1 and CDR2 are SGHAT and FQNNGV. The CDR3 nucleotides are TGTGCCAGCAGCTTGGGGGCCTTCTCTGGAAACACCATATATTTT. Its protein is CASSLGAFSGNTIYF. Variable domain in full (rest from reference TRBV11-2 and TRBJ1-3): EAGVAQSPRYKIIEKRQSVAFWCNPISGHATLYWYQQILGQGPKLLIQFQNNGVVDDSQLPKDRFSAERLKGVDSTLKIQPAKLEDSAVYLCASSLGAFSGNTIYFGEGSWLTVV.

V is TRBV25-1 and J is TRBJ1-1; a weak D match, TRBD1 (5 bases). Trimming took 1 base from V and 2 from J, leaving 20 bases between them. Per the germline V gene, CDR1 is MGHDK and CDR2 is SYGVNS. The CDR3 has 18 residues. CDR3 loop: CASSESKRGGGANTEAFF. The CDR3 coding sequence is TGTGCCAGCAGTGAATCCAAACGGGGAGGAGGGGCTAACACTGAAGCTTTCTTT. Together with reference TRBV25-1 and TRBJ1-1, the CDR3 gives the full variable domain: EADIYQTPRYLVIGTGKKITLECSQTMGHDKMYWYQQDPGMELHLIHYSYGVNSTEKGDLSSESTVSRIRTEHFPLTLESARPSHTSQYLCASSESKRGGGANTEAFFGQGTRLTVV.

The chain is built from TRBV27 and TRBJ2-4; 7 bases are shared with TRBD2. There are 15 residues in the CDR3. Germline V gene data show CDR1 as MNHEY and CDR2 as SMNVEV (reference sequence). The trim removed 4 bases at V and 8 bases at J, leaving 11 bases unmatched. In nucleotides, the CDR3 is TGTGCCAGCAGTTCCCGCCGTGGGGGAGGGGACATTCAGTACTTC. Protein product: CASSSRRGGGDIQYF.

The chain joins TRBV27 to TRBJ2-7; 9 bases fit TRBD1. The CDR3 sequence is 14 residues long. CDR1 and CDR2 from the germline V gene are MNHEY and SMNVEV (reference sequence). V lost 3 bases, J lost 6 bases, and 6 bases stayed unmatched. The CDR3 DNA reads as TGTGCCAGCAGTTTTGGACAGGGGAGATCCGAGCAGTACTTC. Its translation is CASSFGQGRSEQYF.

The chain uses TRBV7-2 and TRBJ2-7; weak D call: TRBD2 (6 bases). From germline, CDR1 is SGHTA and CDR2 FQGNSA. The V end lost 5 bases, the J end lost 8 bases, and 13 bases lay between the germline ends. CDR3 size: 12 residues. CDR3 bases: TGTGCCAGCAGCAATACCCGGGAGCAGCAGTACTTC. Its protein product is CASSNTREQQYF. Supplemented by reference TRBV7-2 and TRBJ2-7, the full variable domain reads GAGVSQSPSNKVTEKGKDVELRCDPISGHTALYWYRQSLGQGLEFLIYFQGNSAPDKSGLPSDRFSAERTGGSVSTLTIQRTQQEDSAVYLCASSNTREQQYFGPGTRLTVT.

The CDR3 nucleotides read TGCGCCAGCAGGGTCCCGGGACAGGGAGTTGGCTACACCTTC. It translates to CASRVPGQGVGYTF. This chain connects TRBV4-1 to TRBJ1-2; 9 bases are a match to TRBD1. V shed 6 bases and J 7 bases; nucleotides not matched to a gene: 9. The CDR3 is made up of 14 amino acids. Germline V gives CDR1 MGHRA, CDR2 YSYEKL.

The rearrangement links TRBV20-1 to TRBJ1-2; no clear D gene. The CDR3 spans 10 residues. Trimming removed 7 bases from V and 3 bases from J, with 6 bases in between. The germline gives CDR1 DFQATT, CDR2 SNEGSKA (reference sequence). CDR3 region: CSVFDYGYTF. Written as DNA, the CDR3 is TGCAGTGTATTCGACTATGGCTACACCTTC.

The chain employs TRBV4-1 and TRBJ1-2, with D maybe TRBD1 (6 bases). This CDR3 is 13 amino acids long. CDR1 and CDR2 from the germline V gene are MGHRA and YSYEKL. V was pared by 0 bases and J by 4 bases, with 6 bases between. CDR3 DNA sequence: TGCGCCAGCAGCCAAGAACAGGGCTATGGCTACACCTTC. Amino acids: CASSQEQGYGYTF.

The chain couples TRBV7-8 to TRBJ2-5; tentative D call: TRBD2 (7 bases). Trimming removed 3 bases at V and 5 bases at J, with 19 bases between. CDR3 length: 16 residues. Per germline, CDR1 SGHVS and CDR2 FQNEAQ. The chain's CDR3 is CASSLILRGAHETQYF. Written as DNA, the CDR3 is TGTGCCAGCAGCTTGATTCTCCGGGGGGCTCACGAGACCCAGTACTTC.

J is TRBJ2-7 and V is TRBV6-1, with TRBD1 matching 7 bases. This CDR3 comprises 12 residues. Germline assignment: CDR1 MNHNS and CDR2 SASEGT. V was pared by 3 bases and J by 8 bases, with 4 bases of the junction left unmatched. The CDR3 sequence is CASSDDRVQQYF. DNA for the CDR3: TGTGCCAGCAGTGATGACAGGGTTCAGCAGTACTTC.

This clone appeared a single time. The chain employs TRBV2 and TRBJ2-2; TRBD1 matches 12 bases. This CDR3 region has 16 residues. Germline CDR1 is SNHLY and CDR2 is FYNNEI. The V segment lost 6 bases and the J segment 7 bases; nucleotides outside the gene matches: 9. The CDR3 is CASRAGQGATVGELFF. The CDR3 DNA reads TGTGCCAGCAGAGCGGGACAGGGGGCGACGGTCGGGGAGCTGTTTTTT. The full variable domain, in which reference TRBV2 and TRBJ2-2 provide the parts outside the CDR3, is EPEVTQTPSHQVTQMGQEVILRCVPISNHLYFYWYRQILGQKVEFLVSFYNNEISEKSEIFDDQFSVERPDGSNFTLKIRSTKLEDSAMYFCASRAGQGATVGELFFGEGSRLTVL.

The CDR3 nucleotides read TGCGCCAGCAGCCAAGATGCCGAGGCGGACCTCCACTTT. Its protein is CASSQDAEADLHF. The chain is built from TRBV4-1 and TRBJ1-6; no reliable D call. The length of the CDR3 is 13 residues. The V gene lost 0 bases and the J gene lost 15 bases, with 12 bases spanning the gap. Germline V gene sequence: CDR1 MGHRA, CDR2 YSYEKL.

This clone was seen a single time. CDR3 coding DNA: TGTGCCAGCAGCCCCCCGAGGGACACAGATACGCAGTATTTT. Translated: CASSPPRDTDTQYF. The chain has TRBV28 and TRBJ2-3, with a weak D call TRBD2 (5 bases). There are 14 residues in the CDR3. Germline values: CDR1 MDHEN, CDR2 SYDVKM. V was shortened by 6 bases and J by 2 bases, with 12 bases between the two germline ends.

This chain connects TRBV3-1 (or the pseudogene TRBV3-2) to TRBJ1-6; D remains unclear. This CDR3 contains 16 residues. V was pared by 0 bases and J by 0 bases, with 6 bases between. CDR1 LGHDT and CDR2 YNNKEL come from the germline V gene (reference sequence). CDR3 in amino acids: CASSQEQSSYNSPLHF. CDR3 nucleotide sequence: TGTGCCAGCAGCCAAGAACAGAGCTCCTATAATTCACCCCTCCACTTT.